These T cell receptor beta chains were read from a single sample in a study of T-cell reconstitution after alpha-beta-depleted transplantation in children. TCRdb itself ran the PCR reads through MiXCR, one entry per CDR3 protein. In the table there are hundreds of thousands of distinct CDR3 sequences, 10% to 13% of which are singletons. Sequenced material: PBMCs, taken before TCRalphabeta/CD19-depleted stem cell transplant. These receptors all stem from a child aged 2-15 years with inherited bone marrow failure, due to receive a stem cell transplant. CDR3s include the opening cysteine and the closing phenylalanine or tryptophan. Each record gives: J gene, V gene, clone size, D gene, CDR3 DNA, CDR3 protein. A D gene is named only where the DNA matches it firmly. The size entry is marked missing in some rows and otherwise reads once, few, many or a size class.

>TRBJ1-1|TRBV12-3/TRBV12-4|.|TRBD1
TGTGGCAGCAGATTGACAGGGAGTGAAGCTTTCTTT
CGSRLTGSEAFF
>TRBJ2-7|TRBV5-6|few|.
TGTGCCAGCAGCTTGGGAAGGAACGTCTACGAGCAGTACTTC
CASSLGRNVYEQYF
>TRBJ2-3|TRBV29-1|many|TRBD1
TGCAGCGTTTCTTGGACAGGGGCAGATACGCAGTATTTT
CSVSWTGADTQYF
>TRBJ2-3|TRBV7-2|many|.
TGTGCCAGCAGCCCAAGAGGGCCCACAGATACGCAGTATTTT
CASSPRGPTDTQYF
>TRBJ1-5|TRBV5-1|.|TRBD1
TGCGCCAGCAGCTTGGGGGTAGACAGGGACGGTAGCAATCAGCCCCAGCATTTT
CASSLGVDRDGSNQPQHF
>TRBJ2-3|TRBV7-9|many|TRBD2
TGTGCCAGCAGCTTAGTACGGACTAGCGGGAGTTATACGCAGTATTTT
CASSLVRTSGSYTQYF
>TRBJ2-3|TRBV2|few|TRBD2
TGTGCCAGCAAACTAGCGGGAGGGATGGATACGCAGTATTTT
CASKLAGGMDTQYF
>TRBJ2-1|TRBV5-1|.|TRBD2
TGCGCCAGCGTAGAGGGGACTAGCGGGGGAAATGAGCAGTTCTTC
CASVEGTSGGNEQFF
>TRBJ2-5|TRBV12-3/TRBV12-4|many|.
TGTGCCAGCAGTTTAGGGCAGGAACAAGAGACCCAGTACTTC
CASSLGQEQETQYF
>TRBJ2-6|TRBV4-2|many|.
TGTGCCAGCAGCCAAGAGTACGGGGCCAACGTCCTGACTTTC
CASSQEYGANVLTF
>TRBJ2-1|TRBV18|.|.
TGTGCCAGCTCGGGTCCCCAAGGTAGATCCTACAATGAGCAGTTCTTC
CASSGPQGRSYNEQFF
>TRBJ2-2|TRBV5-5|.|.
TGTGCCAGCAGCTTCGGGCTACTCCTCGCAAACACCGGGGAGCTGTTTTTT
CASSFGLLLANTGELFF
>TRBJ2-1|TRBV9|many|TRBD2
TGTGCCAGCAGCCCTCCCCTGCGGGAGGTCAACAATGAGCAGTTCTTC
CASSPPLREVNNEQFF
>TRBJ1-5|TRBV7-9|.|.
TGTGCCAGCAGCTTATCCCCGGACCGGTGCCCACAGCCCCAGCATTTT
CASSLSPDRCPQPQHF
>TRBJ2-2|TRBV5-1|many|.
TGCGCCAGCAGCTTTTCTCTATGGAGGGACACCGGGGAGCTGTTTTTT
CASSFSLWRDTGELFF
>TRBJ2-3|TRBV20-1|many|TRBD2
TGCAGTGCCCCTATAGCGGGAGGGCCAACAGATACGCAGTATTTT
CSAPIAGGPTDTQYF
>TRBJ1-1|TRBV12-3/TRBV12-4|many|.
TGTGCCAGCAGTTTCCACAGGGTAAACACTGAAGCTTTCTTT
CASSFHRVNTEAFF
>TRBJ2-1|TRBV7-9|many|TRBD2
TGTGCCAGCAGTTTCCCAGGACTAGCGAGCTACAATGAGCAGTTCTTC
CASSFPGLASYNEQFF
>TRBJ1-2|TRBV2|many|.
TGTGCCAGCAGCCACAGGGAATCTTCGGGTGGCTACACCTTC
CASSHRESSGGYTF
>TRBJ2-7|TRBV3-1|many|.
TGTGCCAGCAGCCCTACATACTACAACGAGCAGTACTTC
CASSPTYYNEQYF
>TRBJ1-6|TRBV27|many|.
TGTGCCAGCAGTTTATCAGGGCAGGGGCCTACCAGGTCACCCCTCCACTTT
CASSLSGQGPTRSPLHF
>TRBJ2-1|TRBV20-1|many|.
TGCAGTGCTCCTTCCCTTAATGAGCAGTTCTTC
CSAPSLNEQFF
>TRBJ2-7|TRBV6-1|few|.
TGTGCCAGCAACCCCGGCAGGGTCGGCGAGCAGTACTTC
CASNPGRVGEQYF
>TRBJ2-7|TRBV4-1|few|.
TGCGCCAGCAGCCATCCCACGGGAGGGGGCCACGAGCAGTACTTC
CASSHPTGGGHEQYF
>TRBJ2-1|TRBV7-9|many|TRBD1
TGTGCCAGCAGTCGGACAGGGGTTGAGCAGTTCTTC
CASSRTGVEQFF
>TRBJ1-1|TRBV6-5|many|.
TGTGCCAGCAGTTACGGGATGGGGAGGGACACTGAAGCTTTCTTT
CASSYGMGRDTEAFF
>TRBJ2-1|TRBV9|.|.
TGTGCCAGCAGCGTAGGGTCCGTATACAATGAGCAGTTCTTC
CASSVGSVYNEQFF
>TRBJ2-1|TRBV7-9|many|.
TGTGCCAGCAGCTTCCTGTTCTTC
CASSFLFF
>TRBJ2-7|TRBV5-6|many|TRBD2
TGTGCCAGCAGCTTGAGGCGGGAGTCCGGCGAGCAGTACTTC
CASSLRRESGEQYF
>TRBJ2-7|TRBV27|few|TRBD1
TGTGCCAGCAGTAACCACGGGACAGGGTACGGAAACGAGCAGTACTTC
CASSNHGTGYGNEQYF
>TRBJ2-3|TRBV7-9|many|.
TGTGCCAGCAGCTCCTCTTTTGGACCACCAGATACGCAGTATTTT
CASSSSFGPPDTQYF
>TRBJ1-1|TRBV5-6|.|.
TGTGCCAGCAGCTTCTCGGTCGCCACTGAAGCTTTCTTT
CASSFSVATEAFF
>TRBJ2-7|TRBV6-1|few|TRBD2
TGTGCCAGCAGTCCGACTAGCGGGAGGCCGCCAGGCGACGAGCAGTACTTC
CASSPTSGRPPGDEQYF
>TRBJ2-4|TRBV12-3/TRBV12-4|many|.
TGTGCCAGCAGTTGGGACTCGGAGAAAAACATTCAGTACTTC
CASSWDSEKNIQYF
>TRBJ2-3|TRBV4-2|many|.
TGTGCCAGCCGCCTTGAGAAAGGAACAGATACGCAGTATTTT
CASRLEKGTDTQYF